This T cell receptor beta chain was identified in a study of shared clonotypes between healthy human individuals. Assay execution took place at the deep level. Investigators spread the genomic DNA of each subset evenly over several immunoSEQ plates. Clones were sequenced by immunoSEQ multiplex PCR, and TCRdb holds only the in-frame ones, with some missing. Of roughly 720,000 clones in the sample, roughly 91% were seen once. Germline V gives CDR1 MNHEY, CDR2 SMNVEV (reference sequence). The CDR3 loop spans 14 amino acids. Trimming removed 5 bases from V and 5 bases from J; junction bases left unmatched: 5. This clone was seen only once.

V usage is TRBV27 and J usage is TRBJ2-2; 7 positions match TRBD1. This receptor was obtained from a man in his late teens or twenties in good health. Some clones in this sample may be carry-over from other donors' samples. The sample taken for sequencing was memory CD8+ T cells from PBMCs. The sample's subset: CD45RO+ cells pooled with CCR7-negative TemRA cells. The CDR3 protein is CASSTAGGTGELFF. The DNA for the CDR3 is TGTGCCAGCAGTACGGCAGGGGGAACCGGGGAGCTGTTTTTT.